This T cell receptor beta chain was sequenced during a study of cytomegalovirus exposure and HLA in healthy donors. PCR used 60 Vbeta primers and 13 Jbeta primers. TCRdb's copy holds only in-frame clones and misses some; the assay was immunoSEQ multiplex PCR. This table holds over 80,000 clones, about 74% found once. Details on this clone: Antigen: not known.

Study-wide results and caveats: Testing in vitro showed a few CMV-associated chains specific for CMV antigens. Only CMV serostatus was available as immune exposure information.

Germline V lookup: CDR1 MNHEY, CDR2 SVGAGI. Trimming cost V 0 bases and J 4 bases, with 13 bases left between them. This CDR3 is built from 16 residues. The sequenced sample consisted of PBMCs. This TCR came from a man in his forties or fifties in good health and CMV-seronegative. This sequence joins TRBV6-5 and TRBJ2-1; TRBD1 might be the D (6 bases). CDR3 loop: CASSYSTGTPYNEQFF. CDR3 DNA sequence: TGTGCCAGCAGTTACTCTACCGGGACACCATACAATGAGCAGTTCTTC.